This T cell receptor beta chain emerged from a study of T-cell memory formation after mild COVID-19. Findings and limits, study-wide: CM and EM subsets held most contracting CD4+ clones; EMRA held CD8+ ones. The study detected some responding clones in pre-infection memory, suggesting cross-reactive memory joined. The authors left the SARS-CoV-2 specificity of second-wave clones peaking on day 37 unconfirmed.

Details on this clonotype: Its matching antigen is unknown.

From the 5' RACE reads, TCRdb called clonotypes with MiXCR, one entry per CDR3 protein. Of more than 300,000 distinct CDR3 sequences listed, approximately 14% are singletons. Germline CDR1 SQVTM, CDR2 ANQGSEA. Trimming at V came to 4 bases and at J to 5 bases, leaving 6 bases not matched to a gene. This CDR3 has 14 amino acids. This rearrangement joins TRBV29-1 to TRBJ2-5, with 11 bases lining up with TRBD2. Sequencing was carried out using PBMCs or a T cell subset sorted from them (not recorded which). This TCR came from a man between 18 and 29 years old who had mild COVID-19 (a few samples of this study predate the infection). Cell type and time point are not known. As DNA, the CDR3 is TGCAGCGTTGGACTAGCGGGGTTGGGGGAGACCCAGTACTTC. It is translated as CSVGLAGLGETQYF.